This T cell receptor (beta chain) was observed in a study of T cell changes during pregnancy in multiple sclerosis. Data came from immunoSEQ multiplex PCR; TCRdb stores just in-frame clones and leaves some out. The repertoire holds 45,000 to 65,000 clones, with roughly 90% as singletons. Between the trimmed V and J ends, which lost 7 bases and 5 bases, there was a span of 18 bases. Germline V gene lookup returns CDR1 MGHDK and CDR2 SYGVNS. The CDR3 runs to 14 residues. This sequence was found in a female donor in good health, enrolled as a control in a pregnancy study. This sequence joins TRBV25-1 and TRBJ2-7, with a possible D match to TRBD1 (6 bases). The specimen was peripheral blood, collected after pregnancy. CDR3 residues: CASTRPGHPDEQYF. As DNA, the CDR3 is TGTGCCAGCACCCGCCCGGGACACCCGGACGAGCAGTACTTC.